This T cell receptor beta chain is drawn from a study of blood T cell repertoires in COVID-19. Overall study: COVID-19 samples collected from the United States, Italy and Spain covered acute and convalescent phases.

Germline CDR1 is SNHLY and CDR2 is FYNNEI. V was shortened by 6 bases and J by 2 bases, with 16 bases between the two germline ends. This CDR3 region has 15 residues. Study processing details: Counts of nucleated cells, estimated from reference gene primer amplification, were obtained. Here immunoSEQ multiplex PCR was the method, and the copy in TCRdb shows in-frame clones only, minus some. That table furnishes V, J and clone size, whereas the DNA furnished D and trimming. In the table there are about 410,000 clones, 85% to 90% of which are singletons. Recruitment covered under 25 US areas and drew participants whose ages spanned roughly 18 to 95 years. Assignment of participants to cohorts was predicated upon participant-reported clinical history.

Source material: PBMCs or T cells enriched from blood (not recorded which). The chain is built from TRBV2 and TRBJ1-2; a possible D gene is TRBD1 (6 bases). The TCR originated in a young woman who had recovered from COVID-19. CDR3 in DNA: TGTGCCAGCAGGGTTTCGGATCAGGGGAACTATGGCTACACCTTC. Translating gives CASRVSDQGNYGYTF.